This T cell receptor (beta chain) is drawn from a study of cytomegalovirus exposure and HLA in healthy donors. Whole-study findings and limits: Cytomegalovirus-associated TCR beta chains were listed, numbering over 150.

The data were produced by immunoSEQ multiplex PCR, yet TCRdb's version contains in-frame clones alone and is incomplete. The sample has 60,000 or so clones, over 90% seen once. As regards this clone: Its antigen remains unknown.

Per germline, CDR1 SGDLS and CDR2 YYNGEE. The CDR3 loop spans 14 amino acids. The trim removed 4 bases at V and 4 bases at J, leaving 5 bases unmatched. The rearrangement joins TRBV9 to TRBJ2-5, with 9 bases matching TRBD1. The specimen sequenced was PBMCs. The clonotype originates from a man aged 18 to 30 in good health and CMV-seronegative. The CDR3 DNA reads as TGTGCCAGCAGCAGTCCGGGACAGGGAGAGACCCAGTACTTC. Translated: CASSSPGQGETQYF.